This T cell receptor beta chain was recovered during a study of neurological immune-mediated disorders. In this sample, this clonotype turned up many times. Its cognate antigen is unknown. General observations from the study: Private repertoires in all groups were suggested by the finding that expanded clones across subjects shared no CDR3 amino acid sequences.

Germline V gives CDR1 SGHTA, CDR2 FQGTGA. V was clipped by 1 base and J by 7 bases, with 11 bases between them. The length of the CDR3 is 13 residues. With 10-nucleotide random UMIs included, cDNA was synthesized by 5'RACE. MiXCR, run by TCRdb on the 5' RACE reads, gives a single entry per CDR3 protein. Altogether some 16,000 distinct CDR3 sequences are present, approximately 8.8% being singletons, with the ten largest covering about 40%. This receptor was identified in a man aged 45 to 65 in good health. V is TRBV7-3 and J is TRBJ2-7, with D perhaps matching TRBD2 (5 bases). Sequencing was done on a sample of CD8+ T cells from blood. CDR3 protein: CASSLNGIGEQYF. CDR3 DNA sequence: TGTGCCAGCAGCTTAAACGGGATTGGGGAGCAGTACTTC.